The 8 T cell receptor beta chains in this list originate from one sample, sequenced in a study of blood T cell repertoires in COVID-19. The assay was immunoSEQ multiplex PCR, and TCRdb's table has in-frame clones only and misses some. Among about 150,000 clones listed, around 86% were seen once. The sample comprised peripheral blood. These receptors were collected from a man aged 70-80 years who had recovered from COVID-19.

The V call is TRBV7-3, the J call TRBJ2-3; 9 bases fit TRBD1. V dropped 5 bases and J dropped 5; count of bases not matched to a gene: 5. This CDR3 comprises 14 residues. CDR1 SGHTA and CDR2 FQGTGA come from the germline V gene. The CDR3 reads CASSTGTGRDTQYF. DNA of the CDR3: TGTGCCAGCAGCACCGGGACAGGGAGAGATACGCAGTATTTT.

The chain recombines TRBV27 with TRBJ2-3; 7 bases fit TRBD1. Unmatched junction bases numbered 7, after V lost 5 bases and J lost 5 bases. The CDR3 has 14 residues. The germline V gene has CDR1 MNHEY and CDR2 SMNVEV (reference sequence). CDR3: CASSRIGGEDTQYF. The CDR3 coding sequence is TGTGCCAGCAGTAGAATAGGGGGCGAAGATACGCAGTATTTT.

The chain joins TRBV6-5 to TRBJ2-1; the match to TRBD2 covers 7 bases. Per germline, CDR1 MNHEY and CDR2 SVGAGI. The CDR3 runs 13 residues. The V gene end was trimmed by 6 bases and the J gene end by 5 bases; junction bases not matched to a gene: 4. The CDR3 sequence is CASRRGRDNEQFF. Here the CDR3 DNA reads TGTGCCAGCAGACGCGGGAGAGACAATGAGCAGTTCTTC.

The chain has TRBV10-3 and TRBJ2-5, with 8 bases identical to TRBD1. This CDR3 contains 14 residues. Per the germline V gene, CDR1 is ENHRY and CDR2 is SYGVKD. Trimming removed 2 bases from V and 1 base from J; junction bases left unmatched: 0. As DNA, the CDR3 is TGTGCCATCAGTGAGACAGGGGGCCAAGAGACCCAGTACTTC. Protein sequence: CAISETGGQETQYF.

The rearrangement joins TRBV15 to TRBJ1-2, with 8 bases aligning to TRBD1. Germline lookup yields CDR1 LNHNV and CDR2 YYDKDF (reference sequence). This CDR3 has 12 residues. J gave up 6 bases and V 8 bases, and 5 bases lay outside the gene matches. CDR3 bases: TGTGCCACCGGACAGGGATTGCATGGCTACACCTTC. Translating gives CATGQGLHGYTF.

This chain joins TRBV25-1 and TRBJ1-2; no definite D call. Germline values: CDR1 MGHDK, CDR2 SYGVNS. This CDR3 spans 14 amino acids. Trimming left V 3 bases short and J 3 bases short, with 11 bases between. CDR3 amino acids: CASSDTGRDYGYTF. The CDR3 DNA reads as TGTGCCAGCAGTGACACCGGGAGGGACTATGGCTACACCTTC.

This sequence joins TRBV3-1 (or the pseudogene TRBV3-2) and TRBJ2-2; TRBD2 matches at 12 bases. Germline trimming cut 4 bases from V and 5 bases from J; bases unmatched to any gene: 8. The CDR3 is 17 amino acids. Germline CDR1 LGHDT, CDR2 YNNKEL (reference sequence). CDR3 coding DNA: TGTGCCAGCAGCCCAACTAGCGGGAGGACCCTTACCGGGGAGCTGTTTTTT. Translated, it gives CASSPTSGRTLTGELFF.

Here the CDR3 DNA reads TGTGCCAGCAGTCACCCAGGGGGCGGTTACGAGCAGTACTTC. The encoded protein is CASSHPGGGYEQYF. The chain couples TRBV28 to TRBJ2-7, with 8 bases fitting TRBD1. After removal of 5 bases from V and 4 bases from J, the junction contained 7 bases not matched to a gene. Germline lookup yields CDR1 MDHEN and CDR2 SYDVKM. The CDR3 length is 14 residues.